The present T cell receptor (beta chain) was sequenced within a study of T cell changes during pregnancy in multiple sclerosis. V lost 3 bases to trimming and J lost 4 bases; unmatched junction nucleotides: 7. CDR1 KGHSH and CDR2 LQKENI come from the germline V gene. The CDR3 has 16 residues. Only in-frame clones appear in the TCRdb table, and some are missing; sequencing was by immunoSEQ multiplex PCR. The table includes 45,000 to 75,000 clones, about 91% detected once. The material was peripheral blood, obtained in the first trimester of pregnancy. V and J are TRBV18 and TRBJ2-2; TRBD1 matches at 8 bases. The clonotype was recovered from a female donor with multiple sclerosis, enrolled in a pregnancy study. CDR3 sequence (DNA): TGTGCCAGCTCACCGAGAGACAGGGGAATCACCGGGGAGCTGTTTTTT. Translation: CASSPRDRGITGELFF.